The 32 T cell receptor beta chains given below trace back to one sample, sequenced in a study of blood T cell repertoires in COVID-19. The repertoire was sequenced with immunoSEQ multiplex PCR; TCRdb's copy has only in-frame clones and lacks some. This sample has around 290,000 clones, with 70% to 90% found just once. Sequences were obtained from peripheral blood. Receptor source: a woman aged 45-65 years who had recovered from COVID-19.

This chain connects TRBV19 to TRBJ2-2; TRBD1 is a possible D gene (6 bases). This CDR3 contains 14 residues. The V end was cut by 5 bases, the J end by 7 bases, with 14 bases between. Germline values: CDR1 LNHDA, CDR2 SQIVND (reference sequence). The CDR3 DNA reads TGTGCCAGTAGTTTCAGGGGTTCAAGCGGGGAGCTGTTTTTT. Translating gives CASSFRGSSGELFF.

This clone was observed a single time. The chain couples TRBV27 to TRBJ1-1; D gene ambiguous. Looked up from germline, CDR1 is MNHEY and CDR2 is SMNVEV (reference sequence). V lost 2 bases and J 1 base, leaving 5 bases between the germline ends. The CDR3 spans 13 residues. CDR3 loop: CASSLGQNTEAFF. The DNA of the CDR3 is TGTGCCAGCAGTTTAGGGCAGAACACTGAAGCTTTCTTT.

This clone has only a few counts. The V gene is TRBV5-1, the J gene TRBJ1-2, with D hard to call. There are 15 residues in the CDR3. Germline lookup yields CDR1 SGHRS and CDR2 YFSETQ. Trimming took 0 bases from V and 4 from J, leaving 13 bases between them. The CDR3 region is CASSLVVGEGYGYTF. CDR3 in DNA: TGCGCCAGCAGCTTGGTAGTGGGTGAGGGCTATGGCTACACCTTC.

J is TRBJ2-7 and V is TRBV7-2, with D maybe TRBD1 (6 bases). V was shortened by 5 bases and J by 6 bases, with 17 bases between the two germline ends. From germline, CDR1 is SGHTA and CDR2 FQGNSA. The CDR3 is made up of 14 amino acids. In nucleotides, the CDR3 is TGTGCCAGCAGCCCGTCGGGACACCCAGGCGAGCAGTACTTC. This sequence encodes CASSPSGHPGEQYF.

The chain couples TRBV5-4 to TRBJ2-7; a weak D match, TRBD1 (7 bases). Germline-derived CDR1 and CDR2 are SGHNT and YYREEE (reference sequence). Trimming removed 4 bases from V and 4 bases from J, with 15 bases in between. This CDR3 is built from 14 residues. CDR3 loop: CASSEQGGQYEQYF. In nucleotides, the CDR3 is TGTGCCAGCAGCGAGCAGGGGGGACAGTACGAGCAGTACTTC.

For the CDR3, the DNA is TGTGCCAGCAGAGCACGTGGACAGGGGGCAGTTCAGCCCCAGCATTTT. It translates to CASRARGQGAVQPQHF. V gene TRBV28 combines with J gene TRBJ1-5, with 11 bases lining up with TRBD1. Germline V lookup: CDR1 MDHEN, CDR2 SYDVKM. The trim removed 6 bases at V and 6 bases at J, leaving 10 bases unmatched. CDR3 length: 16 residues. The full variable domain, in which reference TRBV28 and TRBJ1-5 provide the parts outside the CDR3, is DVKVTQSSRYLVKRTGEKVFLECVQDMDHENMFWYRQDPGLGLRLIYFSYDVKMKEKGDIPEGYSVSREKKERFSLILESASTNQTSMYLCASRARGQGAVQPQHFGDGTRLSIL.

The chain employs TRBV6-4 and TRBJ2-1, with 10 nucleotides matching TRBD2. CDR1 is MRHNA, CDR2 SNTAGT, per germline. J gave up 9 bases and V 0 bases, and 2 bases lay outside the gene matches. The CDR3 has 14 amino acids. The CDR3 loop is CASSDSVAGGEQFF. The CDR3, as DNA: TGTGCCAGCAGTGACTCGGTAGCGGGAGGTGAGCAGTTCTTC.

V is TRBV9 and J is TRBJ2-3, with 9 nucleotides matching TRBD2. The CDR3 loop spans 15 amino acids. CDR1 and CDR2 from the germline V gene are SGDLS and YYNGEE. The trim removed 2 bases at V and 5 bases at J, leaving 6 bases unmatched. CDR3 DNA: TGTGCCAGCAGCGTTAGCGGGGGAGCTGAAGATACGCAGTATTTT. This gives the protein CASSVSGGAEDTQYF.

This clone showed up just a few times. V usage is TRBV6-2 or TRBV6-3 and J usage is TRBJ2-1, with D maybe TRBD2 (5 bases). The germline gives CDR1 MNHEY, CDR2 SVGEGT. The V and J ends lost 4 bases and 11 bases respectively, with 15 bases between them. The CDR3 totals 13 residues. In DNA, the CDR3 is TGTGCCAGCAGTTGGGCTAGCCGAAATCAGCAGTTCTTC. Protein: CASSWASRNQQFF.

This chain connects TRBV4-3 to TRBJ2-1; 7 bases match TRBD2. The CDR3 runs 16 residues. V trimming: 1 base; J trimming: 0 bases; junction bases outside the gene matches: 3. CDR1 is LGHNA, CDR2 YSLEER, per germline. The CDR3 bases are TGCGCCAGCAGCCAAGCTAGCGGATCCTCCTACAATGAGCAGTTCTTC. Protein product: CASSQASGSSYNEQFF.

CDR3 protein: CASSIVPGQGWSEQYF. The CDR3 coding sequence is TGTGCCAGTAGTATAGTCCCGGGACAGGGTTGGTCCGAGCAGTACTTC. The V call is TRBV19, the J call TRBJ2-7; the match to TRBD1 covers 9 bases. This CDR3 has 16 residues. Looked up from germline, CDR1 is LNHDA and CDR2 is SQIVND (reference sequence). With 1 base clipped from V and 6 bases from J, the junction kept 10 bases outside the gene matches.

The V gene is TRBV19, the J gene TRBJ2-1; D not resolved. The CDR3 has 13 amino acids. The V gene's germline CDR1 is LNHDA and CDR2 SQIVND (reference sequence). Trimming removed 3 bases at V and 5 bases at J, with 8 bases between. The DNA of the CDR3 is TGTGCCAGTAGTATTCCCCCAGACAATGAGCAGTTCTTC. This encodes CASSIPPDNEQFF.

This chain uses TRBV7-2 with TRBJ2-5, with 12 bases fitting TRBD2. The germline V gene encodes CDR1 SGHTA and CDR2 FQGNSA. V shed 4 bases and J 6 bases; nucleotides not matched to a gene: 6. The CDR3 length is 15 residues. CDR3 sequence (DNA): TGTGCCAGCAGCTCCCCTAGCGGGGGGGGAAAGACCCAGTACTTC. This translates into CASSSPSGGGKTQYF.

V usage is TRBV7-9 and J usage is TRBJ2-1; D is unresolved. Trimming shortened V by 6 bases and J by 12 bases, and 15 bases separated the two germline ends. The CDR3 extends over 12 amino acids. Germline loops: CDR1 SEHNR, CDR2 FQNEAQ (reference sequence). The CDR3 sequence: CASRAWMPGQFF. The CDR3 nucleotides are TGTGCCAGCAGGGCGTGGATGCCGGGGCAGTTCTTC.

This chain uses TRBV19 with TRBJ1-5; D call uncertain. The CDR3 loop spans 14 amino acids. Trimming pared 1 base from V and 6 bases from J, leaving 10 bases between. Per the germline V gene, CDR1 is LNHDA and CDR2 is SQIVND (reference sequence). CDR3 DNA: TGTGCCAGTAGTATAGGGGGAGTCGGTCAGCCCCAGCATTTT. Encoded protein: CASSIGGVGQPQHF.

The V and J genes are TRBV19 and TRBJ2-7; no firm D call. The CDR3 totals 11 residues. Looked up from germline, CDR1 is LNHDA and CDR2 is SQIVND (reference sequence). V was pared by 5 bases and J by 2 bases, with 4 bases between. Written as DNA, the CDR3 is TGTGCCAGTAGTCCAGCCTACGAGCAGTACTTC. It codes for CASSPAYEQYF.

The chain joins TRBV5-1 to TRBJ1-6; TRBD1 matches 7 bases. Per the germline V gene, CDR1 is SGHRS and CDR2 is YFSETQ. V shed 6 bases, J shed 7 bases, and the junction held 10 bases outside the gene matches. The CDR3 is 15 residues long. The DNA of the CDR3 is TGCGCCAGCACATACCGACAGGGTGAAAATTCACCCCTCCACTTT. It is translated as CASTYRQGENSPLHF.

This clone was observed a handful of times. Here the CDR3 omits its conserved ending phenylalanine or tryptophan, so a read error is the likely source. Because the CDR3's place on the DNA is in doubt, the DNA is left out and the CDR3 is given as listed by TCRdb. The chain employs TRBV11-3 and TRBJ2-7; the D call in the table, TRBD2, was not verified against the DNA. Germline loops: CDR1 SGHNT, CDR2 YENEEA. The CDR3 has 10 amino acids, counting both end residues. This CDR3 reads CASRREGSWD.

Many counts were recorded for this clone. This chain links TRBV3-1 (or the pseudogene TRBV3-2) with TRBJ2-7; the D gene is possibly TRBD1 (5 bases). The germline CDR1 and CDR2 sequences are LGHDT and YNNKEL (reference sequence). V lost 2 bases and J 4 bases, leaving 9 bases between the germline ends. The CDR3 runs to 13 residues. The CDR3, as DNA: TGTGCCAGCAGCCAAAGTCAGGGTTACGAGCAGTACTTC. It specifies CASSQSQGYEQYF.

This chain uses TRBV19 with TRBJ1-2; maybe TRBD1 (5 bases). V was trimmed by 3 bases and J by 1 base, leaving 6 bases between them. Germline CDR1 and CDR2: LNHDA and SQIVND (reference sequence). This CDR3 region has 13 residues. The DNA for the CDR3 is TGTGCCAGTAGTATTGACAGTAACTATGGCTACACCTTC. Protein sequence: CASSIDSNYGYTF.

The rearrangement joins TRBV5-4 to TRBJ2-3; D remains unclear. CDR1 is SGHNT, CDR2 YYREEE, per germline (reference sequence). The CDR3 is made up of 13 amino acids. Trimming pared 4 bases from V and 0 bases from J, leaving 6 bases between. The CDR3 region is CASSVTSTDTQYF. CDR3 DNA sequence: TGTGCCAGCAGCGTGACTAGCACAGATACGCAGTATTTT.

The chain recombines TRBV24-1 with TRBJ1-1, with D maybe TRBD1 (5 bases). The V gene's germline CDR1 is KGHDR and CDR2 SFDVKD. The CDR3 loop spans 15 amino acids. V lost 7 bases and J lost 3, with 17 bases in between. The CDR3 DNA reads as TGTGCCACCAGAGTGGGAGGGACCCCAGACACTGAAGCTTTCTTT. Its translation: CATRVGGTPDTEAFF.

With regard to this clone: Other DNA sequences of this sample code for an identical CDR3. J is TRBJ2-3 and V is TRBV5-1; 7 nucleotides align to TRBD2. There are 12 residues in the CDR3. The junction had 0 bases not matched to a gene; V was cut back by 7 bases and J by 1 base. Germline CDR1 is SGHRS and CDR2 is YFSETQ. The CDR3 DNA is TGCGCCAGCCGGGGGGGCACAGATACGCAGTATTTT. Its translation: CASRGGTDTQYF.

The chain recombines TRBV20-1 with TRBJ2-7; tentative D call: TRBD2 (6 bases). Germline lookup yields CDR1 DFQATT and CDR2 SNEGSKA (reference sequence). This CDR3 has 14 residues. V was trimmed by 3 bases and J by 4 bases, leaving 16 bases between them. The CDR3, as DNA: TGCAGTGCTAGTTTGGGGGGAGTCTGGTACGAGCAGTACTTC. Amino acids: CSASLGGVWYEQYF.

The chain carries TRBV5-6 and TRBJ2-2, with D tentatively TRBD1 (5 bases). The CDR3 covers 13 residues. CDR1 is SGHDT, CDR2 YYEEEE, per germline. The V end lost 2 bases, the J end lost 3 bases, and 5 bases lay between the germline ends. This CDR3 reads CASSFRDTGELFF. The CDR3 DNA follows: TGTGCCAGCAGCTTCAGGGACACCGGGGAGCTGTTTTTT.

This clone came up once. This sequence joins TRBV6-2 or TRBV6-3 and TRBJ2-1; TRBD1 aligns across 8 bases. Trimming removed 2 bases from V and 0 bases from J; junction bases left unmatched: 3. Germline loops: CDR1 MNHEY, CDR2 SVGEGT. The CDR3 extends over 16 amino acids. The CDR3 nucleotides are TGTGCCAGCAGTTACGCGGGGACAGGCTCCTACAATGAGCAGTTCTTC. Translated, it gives CASSYAGTGSYNEQFF.

V is TRBV30 and J is TRBJ1-1, with D possibly matching TRBD1 (5 bases). Trimming cost V 1 base and J 5 bases, with 20 bases left between them. CDR1 and CDR2 from the germline V gene are GTSNPN and SVGIG (reference sequence). This CDR3 is 16 amino acids long. The CDR3 region is CAWSAQGSGGRTEAFF. The CDR3 DNA reads as TGTGCCTGGAGTGCCCAGGGCTCGGGAGGTCGGACTGAAGCTTTCTTT.

This chain's CDR3 is CASRGGLANTGELFF. CDR3 DNA: TGTGCCAGCAGGGGGGGACTAGCGAACACCGGGGAGCTGTTTTTT. The J gene is TRBJ2-2, the V gene TRBV5-5; 8 nucleotides align to TRBD2. Germline assignment: CDR1 SGHKS and CDR2 YYEKEE (reference sequence). Trimming at V came to 5 bases and at J to 0 bases, leaving 3 bases not matched to a gene. The CDR3 loop spans 15 amino acids.

The chain has TRBV28 and TRBJ2-4, with a tentative D call TRBD2 (6 bases). The germline gives CDR1 MDHEN, CDR2 SYDVKM. The CDR3 extends over 15 amino acids. Trimming left V 6 bases short and J 3 bases short, with 15 bases between. The chain's CDR3 is CASRGEAAGKNIQYF. The DNA for the CDR3 is TGTGCCAGCAGGGGGGAGGCGGCCGGCAAAAACATTCAGTACTTC.

The rearrangement joins TRBV4-3 to TRBJ1-6, with D maybe TRBD1 (5 bases). The CDR3 consists of 14 residues. Germline V lookup: CDR1 LGHNA, CDR2 YSLEER. Trimming removed 2 bases at V and 8 bases at J, with 10 bases between. CDR3 in amino acids: CASSQQDRDSPLHF. In DNA form, the CDR3 reads TGCGCCAGCAGCCAACAAGACAGAGATTCACCCCTCCACTTT.

The rearrangement joins TRBV7-2 to TRBJ1-2; possibly TRBD1 for D (6 bases). With 4 bases removed from V and 7 bases from J, the gap between germline ends came to 16 bases. The CDR3 is 14 residues long. Germline-derived CDR1 and CDR2 are SGHTA and FQGNSA. The chain's CDR3 is CASSYMGGHGGYTF. The DNA for the CDR3 is TGTGCCAGCAGCTACATGGGGGGGCACGGTGGCTACACCTTC.

The chain employs TRBV3-1 (or the pseudogene TRBV3-2) and TRBJ2-2; 12 bases are a match to TRBD2. The length of the CDR3 is 18 residues. V shed 0 bases and J 7 bases; nucleotides not matched to a gene: 9. Germline CDR1 is LGHDT and CDR2 is YNNKEL (reference sequence). CDR3 protein: CASSQDPSGGAGGGELFF. CDR3 sequence (DNA): TGTGCCAGCAGCCAAGATCCTAGCGGGGGGGCCGGTGGCGGGGAGCTGTTTTTT.